In this sample, the clone carrying this T cell receptor (beta chain) turned up a few times. What it recognizes is unknown. The sample originates from a study of OX40 agonist ivuxolimab in advanced cancers. Study-level background: Three patients responded partially, comprising one with hepatocellular carcinoma and two with cutaneous melanoma.

Profiled with immunoSEQ multiplex PCR; TCRdb holds only in-frame clones, not every one. The profile covers some 86,000 clones, with more than 85% appearing a single time and around 6.9% taken by the ten largest. Study observations and caveats: It was also the case that some nonresponders had low normalized T-cell clonal expansion. The CD4+ and CD8+ T cells in the blood had expanded clonally by week 6 at 0.1 to 3.0 mg/kg. The study found that CD8+ T cells averaged more expanded clones than CD4+.

Deletions cut 4 bases from V and 7 bases from J, with 16 bases between. CDR1 and CDR2 (germline): SNHLY, FYNNEI. The CDR3 is 14 amino acids. The sample here was CD4+ or CD8+ T cells sorted from blood, taken in a trial of the OX40 agonist ivuxolimab. This receptor was taken from an adult with an advanced solid tumor such as melanoma, head and neck, liver or kidney cancer. This chain joins TRBV2 and TRBJ1-1, with a tentative D call TRBD1 (5 bases). CDR3: CASSGLTVRGEAFF. CDR3 DNA sequence: TGTGCCAGCAGTGGATTGACAGTAAGGGGTGAAGCTTTCTTT.